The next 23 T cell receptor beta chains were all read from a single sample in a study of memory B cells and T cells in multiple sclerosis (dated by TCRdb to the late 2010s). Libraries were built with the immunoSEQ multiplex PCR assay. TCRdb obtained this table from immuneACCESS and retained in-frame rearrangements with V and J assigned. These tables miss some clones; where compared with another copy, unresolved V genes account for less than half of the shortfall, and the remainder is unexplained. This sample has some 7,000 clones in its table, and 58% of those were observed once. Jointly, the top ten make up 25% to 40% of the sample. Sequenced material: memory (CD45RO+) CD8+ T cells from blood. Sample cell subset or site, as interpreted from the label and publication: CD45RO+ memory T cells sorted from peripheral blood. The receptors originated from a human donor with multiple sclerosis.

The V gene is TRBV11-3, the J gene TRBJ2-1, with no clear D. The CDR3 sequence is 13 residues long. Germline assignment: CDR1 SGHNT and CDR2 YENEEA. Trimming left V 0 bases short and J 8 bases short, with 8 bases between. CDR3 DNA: TGTGCCAGCAGCTTAGATGGAGTGGATGAGCAGTTCTTC. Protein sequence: CASSLDGVDEQFF.

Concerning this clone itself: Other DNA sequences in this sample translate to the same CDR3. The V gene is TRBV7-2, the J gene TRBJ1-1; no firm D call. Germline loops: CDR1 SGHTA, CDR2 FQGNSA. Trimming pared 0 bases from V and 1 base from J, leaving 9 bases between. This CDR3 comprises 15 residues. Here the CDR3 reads CASSLAPTRNTEAFF. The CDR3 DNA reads TGTGCCAGCAGCTTAGCCCCGACACGGAACACTGAAGCTTTCTTT.

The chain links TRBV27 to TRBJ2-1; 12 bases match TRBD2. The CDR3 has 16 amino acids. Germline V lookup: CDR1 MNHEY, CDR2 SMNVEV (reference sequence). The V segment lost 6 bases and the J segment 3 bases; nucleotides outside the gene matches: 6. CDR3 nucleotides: TGTGCCAGCAGACTAGCGGGAGGAACGAACTACAATGAGCAGTTCTTC. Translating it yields CASRLAGGTNYNEQFF.

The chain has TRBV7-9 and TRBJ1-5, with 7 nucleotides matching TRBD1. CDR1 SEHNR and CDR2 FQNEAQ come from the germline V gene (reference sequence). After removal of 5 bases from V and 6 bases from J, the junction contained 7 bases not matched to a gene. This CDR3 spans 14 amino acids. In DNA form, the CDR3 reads TGTGCCAGCAGCGCCGGGACAGTTGGTCAGCCCCAGCATTTT. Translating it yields CASSAGTVGQPQHF.

This CDR3 reads CASSQDLAEGRDEQFF. CDR3 DNA sequence: TGTGCCAGCAGCCAAGATCTAGCGGAGGGAAGGGATGAGCAGTTCTTC. The chain carries TRBV4-2 and TRBJ2-1, with 7 bases identical to TRBD2. Germline V CDR1 and CDR2: LGHNA, YNFKEQ. V shed 0 bases, J shed 8 bases, and the junction held 10 bases outside the gene matches. The CDR3 is 16 amino acids.

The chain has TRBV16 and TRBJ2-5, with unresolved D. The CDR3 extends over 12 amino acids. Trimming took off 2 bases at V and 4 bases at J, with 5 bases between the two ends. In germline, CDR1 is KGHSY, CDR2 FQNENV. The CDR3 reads CASSQTGETQYF. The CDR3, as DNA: TGTGCCAGCAGCCAAACTGGAGAGACCCAGTACTTC.

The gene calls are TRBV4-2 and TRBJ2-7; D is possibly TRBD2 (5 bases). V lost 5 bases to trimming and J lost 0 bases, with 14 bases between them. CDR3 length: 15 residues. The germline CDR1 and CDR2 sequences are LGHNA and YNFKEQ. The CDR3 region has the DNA TGTGCCAGCAGCAGGATGGACGGGGACTCCTACGAGCAGTACTTC. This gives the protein CASSRMDGDSYEQYF.

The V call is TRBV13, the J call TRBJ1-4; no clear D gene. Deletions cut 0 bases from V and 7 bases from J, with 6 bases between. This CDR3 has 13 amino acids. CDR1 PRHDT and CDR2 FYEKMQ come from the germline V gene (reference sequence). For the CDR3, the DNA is TGTGCCAGCAGCTTAGGTTCCGGTGAAAAACTGTTTTTT. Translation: CASSLGSGEKLFF.

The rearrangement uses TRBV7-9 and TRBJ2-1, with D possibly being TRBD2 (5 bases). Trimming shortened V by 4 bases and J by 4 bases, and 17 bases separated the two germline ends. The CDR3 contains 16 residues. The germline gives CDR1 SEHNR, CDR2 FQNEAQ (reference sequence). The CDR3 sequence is CASSSTFPGMYNEQFF. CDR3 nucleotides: TGTGCCAGCAGCTCTACTTTTCCCGGGATGTACAATGAGCAGTTCTTC.

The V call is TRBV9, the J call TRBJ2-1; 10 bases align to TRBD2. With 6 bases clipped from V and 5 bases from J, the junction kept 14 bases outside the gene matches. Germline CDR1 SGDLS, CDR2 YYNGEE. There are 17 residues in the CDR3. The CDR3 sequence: CASNDPSGGISHNEQFF. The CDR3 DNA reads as TGTGCCAGCAACGACCCTAGCGGGGGTATATCCCACAATGAGCAGTTCTTC. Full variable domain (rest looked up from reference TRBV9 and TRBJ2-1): DSGVTQTPKHLITATGQRVTLRCSPRSGDLSVYWYQQSLDQGLQFLIQYYNGEERAKGNILERFSAQQFPDLHSELNLSSLELGDSALYFCASNDPSGGISHNEQFFGPGTRLTVL.

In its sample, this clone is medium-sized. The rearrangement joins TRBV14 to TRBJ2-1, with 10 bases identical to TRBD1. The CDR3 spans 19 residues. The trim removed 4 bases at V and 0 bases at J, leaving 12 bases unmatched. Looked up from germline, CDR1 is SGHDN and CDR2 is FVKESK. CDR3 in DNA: TGTGCCAGCAGCCCATGGACAGGGACAGGGGCTAGCTCCTACAATGAGCAGTTCTTC. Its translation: CASSPWTGTGASSYNEQFF.

For the CDR3, the DNA is TGTGCCTGGAGTCCCCCACAGGAAGAGACCCAGTACTTC. Residues: CAWSPPQEETQYF. The rearrangement joins TRBV30 to TRBJ2-5; D is possibly TRBD1 (5 bases). Looked up from germline, CDR1 is GTSNPN and CDR2 is SVGIG (reference sequence). The CDR3 totals 13 residues. V dropped 2 bases and J dropped 3 bases, with 10 bases sitting between them. Full variable domain (outside the CDR3, taken from reference TRBV30 and TRBJ2-5): SQTIHQWPATLVQPVGSPLSLECTVEGTSNPNLYWYRQAAGRGLQLLFYSVGIGQISSEVPQNLSASRPQDRQFILSSKKLLLSDSGFYLCAWSPPQEETQYFGPGTRLLVL.

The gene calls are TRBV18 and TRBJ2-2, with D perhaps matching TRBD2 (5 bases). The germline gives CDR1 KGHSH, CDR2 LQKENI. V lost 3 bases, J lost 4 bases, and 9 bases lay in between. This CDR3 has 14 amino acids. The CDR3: CASSPPTSTGELFF. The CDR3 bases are TGTGCCAGCTCACCGCCCACTAGCACCGGGGAGCTGTTTTTT.

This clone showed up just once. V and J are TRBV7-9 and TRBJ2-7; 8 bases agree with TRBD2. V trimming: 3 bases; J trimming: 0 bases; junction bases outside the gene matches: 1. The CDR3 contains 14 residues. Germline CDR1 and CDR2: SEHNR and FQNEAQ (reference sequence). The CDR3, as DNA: TGTGCCAGCAGCTTCGGGGGGGCCTCCTACGAGCAGTACTTC. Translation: CASSFGGASYEQYF.

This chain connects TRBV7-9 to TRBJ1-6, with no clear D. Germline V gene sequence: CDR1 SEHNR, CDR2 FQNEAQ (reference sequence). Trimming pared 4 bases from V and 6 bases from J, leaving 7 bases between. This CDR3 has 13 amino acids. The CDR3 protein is CASSSTINSPLHF. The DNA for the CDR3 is TGTGCCAGCAGCTCAACAATTAATTCACCCCTCCACTTT.

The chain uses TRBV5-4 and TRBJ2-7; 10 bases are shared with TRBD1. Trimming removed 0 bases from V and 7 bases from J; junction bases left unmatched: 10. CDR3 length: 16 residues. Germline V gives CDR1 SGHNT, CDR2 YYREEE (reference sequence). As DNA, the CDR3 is TGTGCCAGCAGCTTGGCGCCGGGGACAGGGGCGTGGGAGCAGTACTTC. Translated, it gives CASSLAPGTGAWEQYF.

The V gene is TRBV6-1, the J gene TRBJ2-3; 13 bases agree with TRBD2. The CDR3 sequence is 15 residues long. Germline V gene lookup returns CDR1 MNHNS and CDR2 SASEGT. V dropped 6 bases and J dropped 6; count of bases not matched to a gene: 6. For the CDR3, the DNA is TGTGCCAGCAGCGCCACTAGCGGGGGGGCCGATACGCAGTATTTT. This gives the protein CASSATSGGADTQYF.

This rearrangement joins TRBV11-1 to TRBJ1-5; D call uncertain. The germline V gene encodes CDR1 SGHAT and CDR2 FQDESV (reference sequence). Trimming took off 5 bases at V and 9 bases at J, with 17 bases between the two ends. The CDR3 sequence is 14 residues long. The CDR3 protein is CASSRKDGLGPQHF. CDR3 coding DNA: TGTGCCAGCAGCCGTAAGGACGGACTAGGGCCCCAGCATTTT. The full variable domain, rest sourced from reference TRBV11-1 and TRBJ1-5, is EAEVAQSPRYKITEKSQAVAFWCDPISGHATLYWYRQILGQGPELLVQFQDESVVDDSQLPKDRFSAERLKGVDSTLKIQPAELGDSAMYLCASSRKDGLGPQHFGDGTRLSIL.

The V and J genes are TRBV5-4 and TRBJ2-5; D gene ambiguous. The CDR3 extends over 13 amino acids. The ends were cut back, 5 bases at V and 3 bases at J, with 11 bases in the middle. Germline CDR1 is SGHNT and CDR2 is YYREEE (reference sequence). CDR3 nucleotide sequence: TGTGCCAGCAGAGTACTGATGGAAGAGACCCAGTACTTC. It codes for CASRVLMEETQYF.

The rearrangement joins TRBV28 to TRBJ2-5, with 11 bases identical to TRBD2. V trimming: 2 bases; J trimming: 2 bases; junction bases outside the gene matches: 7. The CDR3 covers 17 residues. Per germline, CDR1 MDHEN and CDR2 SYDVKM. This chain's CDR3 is CASSLARLAGRQETQYF. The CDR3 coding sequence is TGTGCCAGCAGTTTAGCGCGACTAGCGGGAAGGCAAGAGACCCAGTACTTC.

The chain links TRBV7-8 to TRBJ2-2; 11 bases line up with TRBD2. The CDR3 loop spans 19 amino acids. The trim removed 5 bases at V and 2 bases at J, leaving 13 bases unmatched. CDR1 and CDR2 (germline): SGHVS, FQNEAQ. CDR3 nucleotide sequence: TGTGCCAGCAGCGATATACTAGCGGGGGACCTCCCAAACACCGGGGAGCTGTTTTTT. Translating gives CASSDILAGDLPNTGELFF.

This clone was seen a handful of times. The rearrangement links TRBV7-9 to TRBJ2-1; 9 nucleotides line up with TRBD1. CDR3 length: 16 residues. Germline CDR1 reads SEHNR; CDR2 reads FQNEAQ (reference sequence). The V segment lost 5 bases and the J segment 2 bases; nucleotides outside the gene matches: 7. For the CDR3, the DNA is TGTGCCAGCAGCATCAGGACAGGGGATGCCTACAATGAGCAGTTCTTC. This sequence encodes CASSIRTGDAYNEQFF.

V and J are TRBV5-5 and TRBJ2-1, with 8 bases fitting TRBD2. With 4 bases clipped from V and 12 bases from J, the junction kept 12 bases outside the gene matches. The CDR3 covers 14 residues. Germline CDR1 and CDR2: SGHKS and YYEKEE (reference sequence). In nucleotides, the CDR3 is TGTGCCAGCAGCCCAGGAGCGGGGGCCGGAGGGCAGTTCTTC. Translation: CASSPGAGAGGQFF.